Listed here are 7 T cell receptor beta chains from one sample, sequenced in a study of T cell responses to AZD1222 COVID-19 vaccine. Sequenced by immunoSEQ multiplex PCR; TCRdb stores in-frame clones only, minus some. The sample consists of more than 150,000 clones, 75% to 90% of them appearing once. The sample in question was peripheral blood, obtained on day 0 of MenACWY control vaccination. These receptors originate from an adult in good health.

The rearrangement uses TRBV11-1 and TRBJ2-1; 9 bases line up with TRBD2. This CDR3 has 15 residues. The germline CDR1 and CDR2 sequences are SGHAT and FQDESV (reference sequence). Trimming at V came to 1 base and at J to 9 bases, leaving 7 bases not matched to a gene. The CDR3 here is CASSLEASGIGEQFF. In DNA, the CDR3 is TGTGCCAGCAGCTTAGAAGCTAGCGGGATTGGTGAGCAGTTCTTC.

In its sample, this clone was seen a few times. The chain links TRBV6-5 to TRBJ2-1; 7 bases line up with TRBD1. Germline-derived CDR1 and CDR2 are MNHEY and SVGAGI. The CDR3 contains 13 residues. With 5 bases clipped from V and 5 bases from J, the junction kept 3 bases outside the gene matches. The CDR3 here is CASSTDRDNEQFF. CDR3 nucleotide sequence: TGTGCCAGCAGTACCGACAGGGACAATGAGCAGTTCTTC.

The gene calls are TRBV9 and TRBJ1-2; no clear D. The CDR3 has 14 amino acids. Between the trimmed V and J ends, which lost 4 bases and 1 base, there was a span of 11 bases. CDR1 SGDLS and CDR2 YYNGEE come from the germline V gene. CDR3 residues: CASSREGSNYGYTF. In DNA, the CDR3 is TGTGCCAGCAGCCGTGAAGGGAGTAACTATGGCTACACCTTC.

The V and J genes are TRBV19 and TRBJ1-2; D uncertain. Germline V CDR1 and CDR2: LNHDA, SQIVND (reference sequence). Trimming shortened V by 4 bases and J by 6 bases, and 18 bases separated the two germline ends. The CDR3 spans 15 residues. CDR3 bases: TGTGCCAGTAGTAACTATATTGTTAGTCCGGATGGCTACACCTTC. Its translation is CASSNYIVSPDGYTF.

CDR3 in DNA: TGTGCCAGCGTGTCGTCCCCAGGTAGTTACGAGCAGTACTTC. This translates into CASVSSPGSYEQYF. V gene TRBV6-5 combines with J gene TRBJ2-7; D call uncertain. V was cut by 8 bases and J by 4 bases, with 18 bases left in between. The CDR3 totals 14 residues. The V gene's germline CDR1 is MNHEY and CDR2 SVGAGI.

This chain joins TRBV28 and TRBJ1-4; possible D gene TRBD1, 5 bases. Germline CDR1 reads MDHEN; CDR2 reads SYDVKM. The CDR3 sequence is 15 residues long. V shed 6 bases and J shed 7 bases, with 18 bases lying between them. DNA for the CDR3: TGTGCCAGCAGCTGGCCGGGACCCGGAGGTGAAAAACTGTTTTTT. Translating gives CASSWPGPGGEKLFF.

The V gene is TRBV7-2, the J gene TRBJ1-1; 12 bases map to TRBD1. This CDR3 region has 15 residues. The ends lost 1 base at V and 5 bases at J; junction bases unmatched: 2. CDR1 and CDR2 (germline): SGHTA, FQGNSA. For the CDR3, the DNA is TGTGCCAGCAGCTTAGGGGGACAGGGGGCGACTGAAGCTTTCTTT. As protein: CASSLGGQGATEAFF.